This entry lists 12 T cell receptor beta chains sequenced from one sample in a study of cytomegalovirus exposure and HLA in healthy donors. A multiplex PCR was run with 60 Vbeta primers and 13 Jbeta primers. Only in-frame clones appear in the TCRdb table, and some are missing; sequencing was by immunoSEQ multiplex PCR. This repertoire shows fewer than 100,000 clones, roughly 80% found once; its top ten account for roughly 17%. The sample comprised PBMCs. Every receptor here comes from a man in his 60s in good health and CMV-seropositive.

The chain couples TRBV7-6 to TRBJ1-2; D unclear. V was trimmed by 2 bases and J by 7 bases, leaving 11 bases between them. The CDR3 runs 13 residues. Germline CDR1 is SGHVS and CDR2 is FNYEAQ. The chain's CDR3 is CASSLSPRSGYTF. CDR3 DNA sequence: TGTGCCAGCAGCTTATCGCCCCGGTCTGGCTACACCTTC.

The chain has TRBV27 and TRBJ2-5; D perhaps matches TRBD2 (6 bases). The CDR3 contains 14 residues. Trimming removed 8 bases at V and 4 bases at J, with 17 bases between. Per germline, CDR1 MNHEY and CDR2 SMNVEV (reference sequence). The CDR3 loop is CASGFLPGGETQYF. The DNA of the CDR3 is TGTGCCAGCGGGTTCTTGCCCGGGGGAGAGACCCAGTACTTC.

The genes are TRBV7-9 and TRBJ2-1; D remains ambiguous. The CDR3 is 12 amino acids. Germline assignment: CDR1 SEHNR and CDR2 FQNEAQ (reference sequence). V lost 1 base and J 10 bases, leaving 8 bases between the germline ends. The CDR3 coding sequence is TGTGCCAGCAGCTTAGGAGTTAGCGAGCAGTTCTTC. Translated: CASSLGVSEQFF.

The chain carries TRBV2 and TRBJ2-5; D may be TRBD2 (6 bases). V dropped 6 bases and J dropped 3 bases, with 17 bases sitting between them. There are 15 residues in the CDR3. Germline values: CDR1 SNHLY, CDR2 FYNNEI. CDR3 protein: CASSSRDSLKETQYF. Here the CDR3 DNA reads TGTGCCAGCAGCTCCCGGGACTCCCTTAAAGAGACCCAGTACTTC.

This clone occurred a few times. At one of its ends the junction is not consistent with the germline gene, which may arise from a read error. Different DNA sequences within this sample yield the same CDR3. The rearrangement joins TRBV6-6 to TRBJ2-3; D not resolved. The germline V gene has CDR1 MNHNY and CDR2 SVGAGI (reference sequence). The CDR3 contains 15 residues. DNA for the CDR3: TGTGCCAGCAGCCCACACAGCCAAAGCACCGATACGCAGTATTTT. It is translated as CASSPHSQSTDTQYF.

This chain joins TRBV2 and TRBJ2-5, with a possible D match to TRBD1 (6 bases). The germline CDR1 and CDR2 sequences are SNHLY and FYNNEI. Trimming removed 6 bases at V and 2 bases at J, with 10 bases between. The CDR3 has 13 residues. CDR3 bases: TGTGCCAGCAGAGCTGGACAGCAAGAGACCCAGTACTTC. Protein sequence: CASRAGQQETQYF.

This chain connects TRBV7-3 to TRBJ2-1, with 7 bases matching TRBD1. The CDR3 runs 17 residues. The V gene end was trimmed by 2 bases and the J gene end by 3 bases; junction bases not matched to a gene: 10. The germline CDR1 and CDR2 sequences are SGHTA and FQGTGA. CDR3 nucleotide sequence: TGTGCCAGCAGCTTAGCCCCCGGGACAGCGAACTACAATGAGCAGTTCTTC. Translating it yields CASSLAPGTANYNEQFF.

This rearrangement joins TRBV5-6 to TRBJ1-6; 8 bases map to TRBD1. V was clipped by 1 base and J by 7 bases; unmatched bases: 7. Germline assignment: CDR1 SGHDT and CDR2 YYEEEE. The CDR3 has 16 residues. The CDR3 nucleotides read TGTGCCAGCAGCTTGCGGCAGGGGGCAGGGAATTCACCCCTCCACTTT. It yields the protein CASSLRQGAGNSPLHF.

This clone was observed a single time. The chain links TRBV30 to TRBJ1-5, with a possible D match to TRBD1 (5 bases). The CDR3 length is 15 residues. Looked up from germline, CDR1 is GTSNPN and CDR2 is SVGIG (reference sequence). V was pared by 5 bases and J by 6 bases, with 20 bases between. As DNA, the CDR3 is TGTGCCTGGGAGACTGGCCCGGGGGTTGGTCAGCCCCAGCATTTT. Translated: CAWETGPGVGQPQHF.

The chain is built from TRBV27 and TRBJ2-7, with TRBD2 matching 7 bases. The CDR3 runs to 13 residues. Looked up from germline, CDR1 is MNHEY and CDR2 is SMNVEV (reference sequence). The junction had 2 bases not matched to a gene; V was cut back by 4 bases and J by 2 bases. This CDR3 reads CASSSGGAYEQYF. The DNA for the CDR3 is TGTGCCAGCAGTTCTGGGGGGGCCTACGAGCAGTACTTC.

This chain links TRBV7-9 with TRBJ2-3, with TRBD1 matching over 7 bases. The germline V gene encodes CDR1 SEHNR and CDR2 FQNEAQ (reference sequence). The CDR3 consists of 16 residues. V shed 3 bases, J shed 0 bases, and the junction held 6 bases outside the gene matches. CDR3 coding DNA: TGTGCCAGCAGCTTGGGACGGGGACAGAGCACAGATACGCAGTATTTT. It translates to CASSLGRGQSTDTQYF.

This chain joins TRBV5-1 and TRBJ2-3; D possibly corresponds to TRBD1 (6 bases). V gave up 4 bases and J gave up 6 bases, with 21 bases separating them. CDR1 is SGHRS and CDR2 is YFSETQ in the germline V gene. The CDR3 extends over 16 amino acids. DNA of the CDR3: TGCGCCAGCAGCCCTGGACAGATAGGCCCGTGGGATACGCAGTATTTT. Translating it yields CASSPGQIGPWDTQYF.